The 5 T cell receptor beta chains given below trace back to one sample, sequenced in a study of regulatory T cells in long-lasting Graves disease. Noted time point: newly diagnosed GD, antithyroid drugs for less than 3 months. PBMC-extracted RNA yielded the TCR library. In building TCR beta libraries, iRepertoire HTBI primers were used together with Arm-PCR of CDR3 regions. TCRdb reprocessed the multiplex PCR reads via MiXCR and lists one record per CDR3 protein. The sample has some 330,000 distinct CDR3 sequences; around 11% are singletons. These data were also filed under a second study, of T cells in Graves' hyperthyroidism and ophthalmopathy.

Specimen: peripheral blood mononuclear cells (PBMCs), collected at new diagnosis, from a patient treated with antithyroid drugs. All receptors derive from a woman aged 18-35 years with Graves disease.

In its sample, this clonotype was seen many times. The J gene is TRBJ2-7, the V gene TRBV20-1; D may be TRBD2 (5 bases). CDR3 length equals 14 residues. Per germline, CDR1 DFQATT and CDR2 SNEGSKA (reference sequence). V shed 0 bases and J shed 3 bases, with 12 bases lying between them. This CDR3 reads CSARDRRTHYEQYF. CDR3 nucleotide sequence: TGCAGTGCTAGAGATAGGAGGACCCACTACGAGCAGTACTTC.

This clonotype was recorded at least ten times. The chain uses TRBV20-1 and TRBJ2-1, with TRBD1 matching 8 bases. Unmatched junction bases numbered 5, after V lost 0 bases and J lost 4 bases. CDR3 length: 15 residues. Germline values: CDR1 DFQATT, CDR2 SNEGSKA (reference sequence). The CDR3 region is CSARETGARYNEQFF. CDR3 coding DNA: TGCAGTGCTAGAGAGACAGGGGCGCGGTACAATGAGCAGTTCTTC.

V usage is TRBV4-2 and J usage is TRBJ1-3, with D hard to call. This CDR3 contains 15 residues. The germline V gene has CDR1 LGHNA and CDR2 YNFKEQ. The V and J ends lost 3 bases and 0 bases respectively, with 9 bases between them. CDR3 sequence (DNA): TGTGCCAGCAGCCAGGTTGGTGGCTCTGGAAACACCATATATTTT. The encoded protein is CASSQVGGSGNTIYF.

This clonotype was detected only a few times. V and J are TRBV9 and TRBJ2-7; TRBD1 agrees at 9 bases. This CDR3 comprises 14 residues. Germline V lookup: CDR1 SGDLS, CDR2 YYNGEE. V trimming: 3 bases; J trimming: 3 bases; junction bases outside the gene matches: 4. The CDR3 coding sequence is TGTGCCAGCAGCGGGGGACAGGGAATCTACGAGCAGTACTTC. Protein product: CASSGGQGIYEQYF.

The CDR3 DNA reads TGTGCCTGGAGCCCAGGGAATGGCTACACCTTC. It yields the protein CAWSPGNGYTF. V usage is TRBV30 and J usage is TRBJ1-2, with D tentatively TRBD1 (5 bases). V was pared by 3 bases and J by 6 bases, with 8 bases between. This CDR3 is 11 amino acids long. Germline V gene lookup returns CDR1 GTSNPN and CDR2 SVGIG (reference sequence).